This T cell receptor beta chain emerged from a study of regulatory T cells in long-lasting Graves disease. Study-level information: Persistent cases took antithyroid drugs over 5 years and stayed TSH receptor antibody positive. Findings and limits, study-wide: Results may be inaccurate due to the small sample size. Graves' patients with persistent disease showed TCR diversity lower than patients newly diagnosed.

Time point defined: persistent/refractory GD, antithyroid drugs over 5 years with positive TRAb. Isolated PBMC RNA provided the starting material for the TCR library. This clonotype showed up just a few times. The antigen is unknown. With iRepertoire HTBI primers and Arm-PCR of CDR3 regions, TCR beta libraries were built. A single record per CDR3 protein comes from TCRdb applying MiXCR to the multiplex PCR reads. The table records approximately 500,000 distinct CDR3 sequences, under 25% of them present only once. The CDR3 spans 13 residues. CDR1 and CDR2 (germline): MGHRA, YSYEKL. Trimming removed 1 base at V and 2 bases at J, with 5 bases between.

This specimen consisted of peripheral blood mononuclear cells (PBMCs), obtained when the disease was refractory, from a patient treated with antithyroid drugs. This chain uses TRBV4-1 with TRBJ1-2; no reliable D call. The receptor comes from a female donor with Graves disease. CDR3 loop: CASSQVMNYGYTF. The DNA for the CDR3 is TGCGCCAGCAGCCAAGTTATGAACTATGGCTACACCTTC.